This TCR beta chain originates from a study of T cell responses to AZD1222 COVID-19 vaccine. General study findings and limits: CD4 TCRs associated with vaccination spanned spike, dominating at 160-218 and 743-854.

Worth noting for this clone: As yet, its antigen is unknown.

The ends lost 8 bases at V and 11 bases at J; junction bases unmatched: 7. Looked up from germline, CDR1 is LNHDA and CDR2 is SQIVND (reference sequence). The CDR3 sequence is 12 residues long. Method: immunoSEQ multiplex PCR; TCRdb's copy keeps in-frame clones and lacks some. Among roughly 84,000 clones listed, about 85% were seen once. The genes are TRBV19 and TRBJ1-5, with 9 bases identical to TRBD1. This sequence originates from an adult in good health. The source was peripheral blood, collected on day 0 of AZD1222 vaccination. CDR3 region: CASRDRVGAQHF. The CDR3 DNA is TGTGCCAGTCGGGACAGGGTTGGGGCCCAGCATTTT.